This T cell receptor (beta chain) was retrieved from a study of OX40 agonist ivuxolimab in advanced cancers. In the study overall: Administration of intravenous ivuxolimab to patients occurred every 2 weeks at 0.01 to 10 mg/kg. Study-wide findings and caveats: The authors also found low normalized T-cell clonal expansion in some nonresponders.

Assay used: immunoSEQ multiplex PCR; TCRdb lists only in-frame clones, some missing. Of approximately 77,000 clones in the sample, approximately 85% were seen once. Blood draws occurred at baseline, cycle 4 day 1, and cycle 7 day 1. CDR3 length: 15 residues. Germline values: CDR1 LGHNA, CDR2 YNFKEQ. Between the trimmed V and J ends, which lost 1 base and 5 bases, there was a span of 14 bases. As concerns this clone: What it binds is unknown.

This TCR came from an adult with an advanced solid tumor such as melanoma, head and neck, liver or kidney cancer. The chain has TRBV4-2 and TRBJ1-1, with D tentatively TRBD1 (6 bases). The sequencing here drew on CD4+ or CD8+ T cells sorted from blood, taken in a trial of the OX40 agonist ivuxolimab. As DNA, the CDR3 is TGTGCCAGCAGCCAAGGTGAGGGGGGGTGGACTGAAGCTTTCTTT. This encodes CASSQGEGGWTEAFF.